This T cell receptor beta chain was profiled in a study of metastatic and nonmetastatic thyroid tumors. Study background: The comparison covered peripheral blood and tumor or nodule tissue in malignant and benign thyroid patients. General study results and limits: Malignant thyroid tumors reportedly exceeded benign nodules significantly in TCR beta diversity, with the difference appearing in blood and tumor.

A remark on this clone: Its antigen is not known.

Each patient went into thyroid surgery without having received any treatment. TCRdb re-called clones via MiXCR from the PCR reads. The sample comprises 30,000 to 45,000 clones, roughly a third of which are singletons, and around 16% rests with the top ten. The clonotype comes from a female donor with papillary thyroid cancer or a benign thyroid nodule (not recorded which). Some clones in this sample may be carry-over from other donors' samples. The material sequenced was tumor tissue.

The CDR3 here is CASVVGRGGQTDTQYF. Written as DNA, the CDR3 is TGTGCCAGCGTCGTGGGCCGCGGGGGGCAGACAGATACGCAGTATTTT. V gene TRBV6-1 combines with J gene TRBJ2-3, with 8 nucleotides matching TRBD2. Trimming cost V 8 bases and J 3 bases; bases outside gene matches: 13. The CDR3 contains 16 residues. Germline V gene lookup returns CDR1 MNHNS and CDR2 SASEGT.